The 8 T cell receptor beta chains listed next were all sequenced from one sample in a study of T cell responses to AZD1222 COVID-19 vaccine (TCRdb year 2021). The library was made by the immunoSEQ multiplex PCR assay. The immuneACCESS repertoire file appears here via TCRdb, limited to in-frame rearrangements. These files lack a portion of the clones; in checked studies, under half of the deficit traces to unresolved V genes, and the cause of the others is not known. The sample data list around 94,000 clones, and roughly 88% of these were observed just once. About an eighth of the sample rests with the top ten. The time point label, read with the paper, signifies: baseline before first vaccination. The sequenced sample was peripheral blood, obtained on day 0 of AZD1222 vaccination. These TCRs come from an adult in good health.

Here the CDR3 reads CATSATGTGNYGYTF. The CDR3 DNA sequence: TGTGCCACCAGTGCCACCGGGACAGGAAACTATGGCTACACCTTC. The rearrangement joins TRBV24-1 to TRBJ1-2, with TRBD1 identical over 8 bases. The CDR3 has 15 residues. V was clipped by 5 bases and J by 2 bases; unmatched bases: 6. Germline V gene lookup returns CDR1 KGHDR and CDR2 SFDVKD.

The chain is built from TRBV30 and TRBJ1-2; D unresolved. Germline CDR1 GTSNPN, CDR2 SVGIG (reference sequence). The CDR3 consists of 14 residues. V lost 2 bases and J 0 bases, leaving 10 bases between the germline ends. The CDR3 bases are TGTGCCTGGAGTTCGACCAATTCTAACTATGGCTACACCTTC. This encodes CAWSSTNSNYGYTF.

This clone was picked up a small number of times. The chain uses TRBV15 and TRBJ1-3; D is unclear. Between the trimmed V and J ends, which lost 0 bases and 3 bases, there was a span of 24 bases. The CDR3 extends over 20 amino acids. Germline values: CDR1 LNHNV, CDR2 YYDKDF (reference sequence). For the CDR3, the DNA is TGTGCCACCAGCAGAGATTTCGGGTTCCACGTGGGAACTAGTGGAAACACCATATATTTT. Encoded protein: CATSRDFGFHVGTSGNTIYF.

The CDR3 DNA reads TGTGCCAGCAGCTTGGCGACATGGGGCACTGAAGCTTTCTTT. Translating it yields CASSLATWGTEAFF. The chain carries TRBV5-5 and TRBJ1-1; unclear D gene. This CDR3 contains 14 residues. Germline CDR1 SGHKS, CDR2 YYEKEE (reference sequence). V lost 0 bases and J 4 bases, leaving 10 bases between the germline ends.

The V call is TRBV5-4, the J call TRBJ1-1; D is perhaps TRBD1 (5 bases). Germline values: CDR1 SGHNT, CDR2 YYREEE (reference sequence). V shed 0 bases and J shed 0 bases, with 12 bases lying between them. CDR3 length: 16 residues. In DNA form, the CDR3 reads TGTGCCAGCAGCTTGGGGGGCGACGTATTGAACACTGAAGCTTTCTTT. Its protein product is CASSLGGDVLNTEAFF.

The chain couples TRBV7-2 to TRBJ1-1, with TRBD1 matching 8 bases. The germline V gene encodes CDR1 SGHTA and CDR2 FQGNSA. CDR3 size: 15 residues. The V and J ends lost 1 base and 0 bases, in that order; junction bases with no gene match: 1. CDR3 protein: CASSLGDRMNTEAFF. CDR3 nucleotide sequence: TGTGCCAGCAGCTTAGGGGACAGGATGAACACTGAAGCTTTCTTT.

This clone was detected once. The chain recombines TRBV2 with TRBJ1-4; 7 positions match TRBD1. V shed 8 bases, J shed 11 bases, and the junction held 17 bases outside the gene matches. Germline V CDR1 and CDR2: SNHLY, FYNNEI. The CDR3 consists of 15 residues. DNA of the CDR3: TGTGCCAGCGGTCCCCGACAGGGCCCTAGTGGGAAACTGTTTTTT. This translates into CASGPRQGPSGKLFF.

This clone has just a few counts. DNA of the CDR3: TGTGCCAGCAGCTTGAACCGGTCAGGCACATCTGGAAACACCATATATTTT. Translation gives CASSLNRSGTSGNTIYF. This chain uses TRBV5-4 with TRBJ1-3; no clear D gene. Trimming removed 1 base at V and 1 base at J, with 15 bases between. The germline CDR1 and CDR2 sequences are SGHNT and YYREEE (reference sequence). The CDR3 runs 17 residues.